The sequence of this T cell receptor beta chain was determined in a study of T cells in Graves' hyperthyroidism and ophthalmopathy. Study observations and caveats: Blood samples included most of the expanded thyroid clonotypes exceeding 0.001.

The V gene's germline CDR1 is SGHRS and CDR2 YFSETQ. Trimming cost V 5 bases and J 4 bases, with 10 bases left between them. The CDR3 length is 13 residues. RNA transcripts were the template for amplifying TCR beta CDR3 regions. The HTBI primer set served for first-round RT-PCR of the TCR CDR3. Using its own MiXCR run on the multiplex PCR reads, TCRdb lists one record per CDR3 protein. The sample holds 600,000 to 650,000 distinct CDR3 sequences, 20% seen once. Patients with uncontrolled infections, other autoimmune diseases, pregnancy or lactation were excluded. This clonotype has more than one count but fewer than ten. Its matching antigen is unknown.

The sample consisted of blood. This TCR derives from a man aged 30 to 45 with Graves' ophthalmopathy. This chain joins TRBV5-1 and TRBJ2-1; no firm D call. Written as DNA, the CDR3 is TGCGCCAGCAGGCTAGACGGGTACAATGAGCAGTTCTTC. Residues: CASRLDGYNEQFF.